This TCR beta chain was observed in a study of shared clonotypes between healthy human individuals. The table came from immunoSEQ multiplex PCR; TCRdb's copy has only in-frame clones and leaves some out. The data contain about 510,000 clones, over 60% of them singletons. The unsorted samples had some 83 million PBMCs used for genomic DNA. Looked up from germline, CDR1 is GTSNPN and CDR2 is SVGIG (reference sequence). CDR3 length: 10 residues. V dropped 4 bases and J dropped 8 bases, with 8 bases sitting between them. Specimen: PBMCs. V gene TRBV30 combines with J gene TRBJ1-2; no reliable D call. This receptor was identified in a woman aged 40 to 55 in good health. Some clones in this sample may be carry-over from other donors' samples. CDR3 nucleotides: TGTGCCTGGATGTCAGGCGGCTACACCTTC. The encoded protein is CAWMSGGYTF. The whole variable domain, remainder taken from reference TRBV30 and TRBJ1-2, is SQTIHQWPATLVQPVGSPLSLECTVEGTSNPNLYWYRQAAGRGLQLLFYSVGIGQISSEVPQNLSASRPQDRQFILSSKKLLLSDSGFYLCAWMSGGYTFGSGTRLTVV.